The source of this T cell receptor beta chain is a study of CD8 T cells in Susac syndrome. Random hexamers were used to reverse transcribe an amount of roughly 0.5 to 1 ug RNA. Each CDR3 protein is one row after TCRdb ran MiXCR on the immunoSEQ multiplex PCR reads. The data contain about 430,000 distinct CDR3 sequences, around 85% of them seen just once; the ten biggest clones take up roughly 0.11%. Sequencing of TCR beta covered CD8+ and CD4+ T cells obtained from blood. The CDR3 consists of 14 residues. V lost 5 bases and J 6 bases, leaving 16 bases between the germline ends. Germline V gives CDR1 MNHEY, CDR2 SMNVEV (reference sequence).

This sequence joins TRBV27 and TRBJ2-5; D is possibly TRBD1 or TRBD2 (5 bases each). The clonotype originates from a human donor with multiple sclerosis. The sample taken for sequencing was CD8+ T cells from PBMCs. In DNA form, the CDR3 reads TGTGCCAGCAGTCCTTCCGAGGGGAGAAAGACCCAGTACTTC. This sequence encodes CASSPSEGRKTQYF.